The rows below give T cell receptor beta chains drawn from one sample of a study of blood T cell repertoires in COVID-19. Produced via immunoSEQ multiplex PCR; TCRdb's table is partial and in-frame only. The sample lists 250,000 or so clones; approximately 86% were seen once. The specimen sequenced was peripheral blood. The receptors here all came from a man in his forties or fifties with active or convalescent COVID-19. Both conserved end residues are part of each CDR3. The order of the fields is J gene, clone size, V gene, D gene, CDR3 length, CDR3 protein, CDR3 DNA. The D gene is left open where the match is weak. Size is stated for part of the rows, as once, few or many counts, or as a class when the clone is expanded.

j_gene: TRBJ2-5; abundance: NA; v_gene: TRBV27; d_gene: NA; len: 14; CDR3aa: CASSSQVDQETQYF; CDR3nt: TGTGCCAGCAGTTCCCAGGTGGACCAAGAGACCCAGTACTTC
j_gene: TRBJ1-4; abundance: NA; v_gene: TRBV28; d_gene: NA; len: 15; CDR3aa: CASVSGTPYNEKLFF; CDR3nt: TGTGCCAGCGTTTCCGGGACACCCTATAATGAAAAACTGTTTTTT
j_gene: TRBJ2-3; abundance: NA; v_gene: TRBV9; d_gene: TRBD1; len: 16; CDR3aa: CASSAGTGGFTDTQYF; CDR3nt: TGTGCCAGCAGCGCCGGGACAGGGGGTTTCACAGATACGCAGTATTTT
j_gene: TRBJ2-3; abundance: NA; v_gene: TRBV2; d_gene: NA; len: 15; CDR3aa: CASSEAQLRADTQYF; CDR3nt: TGTGCCAGCAGTGAAGCGCAACTACGAGCAGATACGCAGTATTTT
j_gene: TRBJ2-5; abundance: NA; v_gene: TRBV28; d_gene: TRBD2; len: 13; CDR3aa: CASLHAGVETQYF; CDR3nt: TGTGCCAGCCTCCACGCGGGGGTAGAGACCCAGTACTTC
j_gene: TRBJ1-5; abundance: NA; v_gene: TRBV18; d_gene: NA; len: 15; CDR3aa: CASSPSRGGNQPQHF; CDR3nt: TGTGCCAGCTCACCGTCAAGGGGGGGGAATCAGCCCCAGCATTTT
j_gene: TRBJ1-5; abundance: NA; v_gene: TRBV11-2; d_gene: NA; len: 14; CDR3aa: CASSLDLGGQPQHF; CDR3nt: TGTGCCAGCAGCTTAGATCTGGGCGGGCAGCCCCAGCATTTT
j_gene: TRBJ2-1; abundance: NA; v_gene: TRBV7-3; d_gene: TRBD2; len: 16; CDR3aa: CASSPVLAGGYGEQFF; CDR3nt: TGTGCCAGCAGCCCCGTACTAGCGGGAGGGTACGGTGAGCAGTTCTTC
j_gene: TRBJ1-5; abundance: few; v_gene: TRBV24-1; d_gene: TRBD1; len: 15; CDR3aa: CATSDSGQGNQPQHF; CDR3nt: TGTGCCACCAGTGACTCGGGACAGGGGAATCAGCCCCAGCATTTT
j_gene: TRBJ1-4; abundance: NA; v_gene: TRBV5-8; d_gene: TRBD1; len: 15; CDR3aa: CASSGQGNSNEKLFF; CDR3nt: TGTGCCAGCAGCGGACAGGGGAACTCTAATGAAAAACTGTTTTTT
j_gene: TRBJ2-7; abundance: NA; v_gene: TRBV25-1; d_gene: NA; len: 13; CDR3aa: CASSEYFSYEQYF; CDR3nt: TGTGCCAGCAGTGAATATTTCAGTTACGAGCAGTACTTC
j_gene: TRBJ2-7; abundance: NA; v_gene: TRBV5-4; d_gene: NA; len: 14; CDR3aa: CASSLLNRPDEQYF; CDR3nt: TGTGCCAGCAGCTTGCTCAACCGCCCGGACGAGCAGTACTTC
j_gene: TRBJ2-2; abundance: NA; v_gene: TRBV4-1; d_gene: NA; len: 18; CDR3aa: CASSYHSGSGMNTGELFF; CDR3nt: TGCGCCAGCAGCTATCACAGCGGGTCGGGGATGAACACCGGGGAGCTGTTTTTT
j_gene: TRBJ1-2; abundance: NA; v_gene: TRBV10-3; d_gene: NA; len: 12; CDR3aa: CAISEEFPGYTF; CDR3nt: TGTGCCATCAGTGAGGAGTTTCCGGGCTACACCTTC
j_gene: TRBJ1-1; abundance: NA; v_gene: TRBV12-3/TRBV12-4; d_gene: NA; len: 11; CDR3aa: CASLEGTEAFF; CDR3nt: TGTGCCAGCCTGGAGGGGACTGAAGCTTTCTTT
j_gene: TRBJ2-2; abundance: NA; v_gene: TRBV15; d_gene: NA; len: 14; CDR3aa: CATSSPGETGELFF; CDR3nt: TGTGCCACCAGCAGCCCAGGGGAAACCGGGGAGCTGTTTTTT
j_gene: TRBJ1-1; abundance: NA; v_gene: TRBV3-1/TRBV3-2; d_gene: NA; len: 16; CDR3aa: CASSQGSGHKNTEAFF; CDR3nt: TGTGCCAGCAGCCAAGGATCTGGACACAAGAACACTGAAGCTTTCTTT
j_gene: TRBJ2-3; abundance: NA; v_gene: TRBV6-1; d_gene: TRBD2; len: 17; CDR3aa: CATREPRGGDGTDTQYF; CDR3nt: TGTGCCACCAGAGAACCCCGGGGAGGGGATGGGACAGATACGCAGTATTTT
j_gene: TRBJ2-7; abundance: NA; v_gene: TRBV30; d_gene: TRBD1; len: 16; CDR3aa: CAWTIGFRDRDYEQYF; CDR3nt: TGTGCCTGGACCATTGGGTTCCGGGACAGGGACTACGAGCAGTACTTC
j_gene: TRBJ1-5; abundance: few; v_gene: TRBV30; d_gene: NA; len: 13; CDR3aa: CAWSREGGQPQHF; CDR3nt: TGTGCCTGGTCACGGGAGGGTGGGCAGCCCCAGCATTTT
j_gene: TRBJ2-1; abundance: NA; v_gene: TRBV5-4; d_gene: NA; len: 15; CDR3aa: CASSLGTASYNEQFF; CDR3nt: TGTGCCAGCAGCTTGGGGACAGCCTCCTACAATGAGCAGTTCTTC
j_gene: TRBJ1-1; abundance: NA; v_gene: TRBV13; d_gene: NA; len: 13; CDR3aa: CASSLGGTTEAFF; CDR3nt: TGTGCCAGCAGCTTGGGGGGGACCACTGAAGCTTTCTTT
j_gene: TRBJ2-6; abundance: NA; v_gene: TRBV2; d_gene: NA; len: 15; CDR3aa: CASSDVSSGANVLTF; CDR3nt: TGTGCCAGCAGTGACGTGAGTTCTGGGGCCAACGTCCTGACTTTC
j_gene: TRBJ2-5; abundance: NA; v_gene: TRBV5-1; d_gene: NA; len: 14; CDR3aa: CASSLESSVETQYF; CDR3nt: TGCGCCAGCAGCCTGGAGAGCTCGGTGGAGACCCAGTACTTC
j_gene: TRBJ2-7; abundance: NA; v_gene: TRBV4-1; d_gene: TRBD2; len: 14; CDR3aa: CASSQGREAYEQYF; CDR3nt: TGCGCCAGCAGCCAAGGACGGGAGGCCTACGAGCAGTACTTC
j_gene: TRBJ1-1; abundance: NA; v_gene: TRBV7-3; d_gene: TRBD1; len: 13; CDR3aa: CASSYTGDTEAFF; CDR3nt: TGTGCCAGCAGCTACACAGGGGACACTGAAGCTTTCTTT
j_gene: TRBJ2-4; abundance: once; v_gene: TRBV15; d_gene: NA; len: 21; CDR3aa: CATSREPLWSAAFATKNIQYF; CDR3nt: TGTGCCACCAGCAGGGAACCCCTTTGGTCGGCGGCCTTCGCTACCAAAAACATTCAGTACTTC
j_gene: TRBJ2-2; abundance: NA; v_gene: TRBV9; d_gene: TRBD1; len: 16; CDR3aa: CASSPTGTAFYGELFF; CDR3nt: TGTGCCAGCAGCCCCACCGGGACAGCTTTTTACGGGGAGCTGTTTTTT
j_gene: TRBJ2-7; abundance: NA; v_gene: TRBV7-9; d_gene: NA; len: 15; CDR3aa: CASSPWGGADYEQYF; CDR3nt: TGTGCCAGCAGCCCATGGGGCGGGGCGGACTACGAGCAGTACTTC